A single sample is the source of the 18 T cell receptor beta chains below, sequenced in a study of CD8+ T cells in alopecia areata. Treatment defined: oral pan-JAK inhibitor, 5-10 mg twice daily. Extracted RNA was reverse transcribed, and the resulting cDNA served as sequencing template. The assay was immunoSEQ multiplex PCR, and TCRdb's table has in-frame clones only and misses some. The repertoire includes about 190,000 clones, about 60% of them detected once, and around 0.69% sits in the top ten. Sequences were derived from CD4+ T cells sorted from blood, sampled at week 4, from a patient treated with tofacitinib. These receptors were taken from a human donor with alopecia areata.

A remark on this clone: In the same sample, other DNA sequences code for this CDR3. The V gene is TRBV25-1, the J gene TRBJ2-7; D perhaps matches TRBD2 (5 bases). This CDR3 region has 14 residues. Trimming pared 4 bases from V and 3 bases from J, leaving 13 bases between. In germline, CDR1 is MGHDK, CDR2 SYGVNS. The chain's CDR3 is CASSVTGWGYEQYF. Here the CDR3 DNA reads TGTGCCAGCAGTGTTACGGGGTGGGGCTACGAGCAGTACTTC.

This clone was counted a few times. The chain uses TRBV30 and TRBJ2-5, with D possibly matching TRBD2 (6 bases). The CDR3 runs to 13 residues. Trimming removed 4 bases at V and 4 bases at J, with 13 bases between. Germline V gene lookup returns CDR1 GTSNPN and CDR2 SVGIG (reference sequence). CDR3 sequence (DNA): TGTGCCTGGACGACGGGACTCGGAGAGACCCAGTACTTC. Translation gives CAWTTGLGETQYF. Complete variable domain (other parts from reference TRBV30 and TRBJ2-5): SQTIHQWPATLVQPVGSPLSLECTVEGTSNPNLYWYRQAAGRGLQLLFYSVGIGQISSEVPQNLSASRPQDRQFILSSKKLLLSDSGFYLCAWTTGLGETQYFGPGTRLLVL.

This clone was observed a handful of times. The sample holds other DNA sequences that translate to the same CDR3. The V and J genes are TRBV5-1 and TRBJ1-5; no definite D call. Germline V gives CDR1 SGHRS, CDR2 YFSETQ. The CDR3 runs to 13 residues. V lost 2 bases, J lost 1 base, and 4 bases lay in between. CDR3 bases: TGCGCCAGCAGCTTAGGAAGCAATCAGCCCCAGCATTTT. Translated: CASSLGSNQPQHF.

The chain joins TRBV6-1 to TRBJ2-4, with 7 positions matching TRBD2. The trim removed 4 bases at V and 2 bases at J, leaving 5 bases unmatched. The CDR3 sequence is 15 residues long. Germline V CDR1 and CDR2: MNHNS, SASEGT. The CDR3, as DNA: TGTGCCAGCAGTGTCGAAGCGGGATCCAAAAACATTCAGTACTTC. Translated: CASSVEAGSKNIQYF.

The chain carries TRBV10-3 and TRBJ2-7; 7 bases agree with TRBD1. The V and J ends lost 0 bases and 9 bases, in that order; junction bases with no gene match: 8. This CDR3 spans 14 amino acids. Germline V gene sequence: CDR1 ENHRY, CDR2 SYGVKD. CDR3 residues: CAISESGTVDGQYF. In nucleotides, the CDR3 is TGTGCCATCAGTGAGTCAGGGACAGTAGACGGGCAGTACTTC.

The sample holds one count of this clone. The genes are TRBV7-9 and TRBJ2-5, with 11 bases lining up with TRBD2. The ends lost 5 bases at V and 7 bases at J; junction bases unmatched: 12. This CDR3 region has 16 residues. Germline V gene sequence: CDR1 SEHNR, CDR2 FQNEAQ (reference sequence). CDR3 region: CASSPPGLADPRTQYF. The CDR3 region has the DNA TGTGCCAGCAGCCCTCCGGGACTAGCGGACCCAAGGACCCAGTACTTC.

The chain employs TRBV29-1 and TRBJ2-3; D unresolved. CDR1 SQVTM and CDR2 ANQGSEA come from the germline V gene. The CDR3 consists of 14 residues. V lost 3 bases to trimming and J lost 6 bases, with 16 bases between them. CDR3 DNA sequence: TGCAGCGTTGATCTTGGGAAGGGTACGGATACGCAGTATTTT. This encodes CSVDLGKGTDTQYF.

The table lists this clone with a few counts. The chain recombines TRBV4-3 with TRBJ2-7; D might be TRBD2 (6 bases). The germline V and J ends were trimmed by 0 bases and 3 bases, with 9 bases remaining between them. The CDR3 extends over 14 amino acids. Germline CDR1 reads LGHNA; CDR2 reads YSLEER. In nucleotides, the CDR3 is TGCGCCAGCAGCCAAGAATACGGGAGCTACGAGCAGTACTTC. Translating it yields CASSQEYGSYEQYF.

The chain carries TRBV29-1 and TRBJ2-5, with TRBD1 as a possible D gene (5 bases). The CDR3 extends over 14 amino acids. The V end was cut by 2 bases, the J end by 5 bases, with 15 bases between. Germline values: CDR1 SQVTM, CDR2 ANQGSEA. The CDR3 sequence is CSVELRQGRETQYF. CDR3 bases: TGCAGCGTTGAACTTCGGCAGGGTAGGGAGACCCAGTACTTC. The full variable domain, rest sourced from reference TRBV29-1 and TRBJ2-5, is SAVISQKPSRDICQRGTSLTIQCQVDSQVTMMFWYRQQPGQSLTLIATANQGSEATYESGFVIDKFPISRPNLTFSTLTVSNMSPEDSSIYLCSVELRQGRETQYFGPGTRLLVL.

V and J are TRBV7-2 and TRBJ1-1; TRBD1 agrees at 7 bases. The CDR3 totals 12 residues. Losses at the gene ends were 1 base for V and 8 bases for J; bases not matched to a gene: 1. Germline V CDR1 and CDR2: SGHTA, FQGNSA. CDR3 amino acids: CASSLGDREAFF. Written as DNA, the CDR3 is TGTGCCAGCAGCTTAGGGGACAGAGAAGCTTTCTTT.

The chain is built from TRBV30 and TRBJ2-1; 11 positions match TRBD1. This CDR3 has 14 residues. CDR1 GTSNPN and CDR2 SVGIG come from the germline V gene (reference sequence). Trimming at V came to 4 bases and at J to 8 bases, leaving 7 bases not matched to a gene. CDR3 in amino acids: CAWNGQGAHYEQFF. Here the CDR3 DNA reads TGTGCCTGGAACGGACAGGGGGCTCATTATGAGCAGTTCTTC. The complete variable domain, with remaining parts taken from reference TRBV30 and TRBJ2-1, reads SQTIHQWPATLVQPVGSPLSLECTVEGTSNPNLYWYRQAAGRGLQLLFYSVGIGQISSEVPQNLSASRPQDRQFILSSKKLLLSDSGFYLCAWNGQGAHYEQFFGPGTRLTVL.

This chain links TRBV29-1 with TRBJ1-1; TRBD1 matches at 7 bases. The CDR3 runs 13 residues. The germline gives CDR1 SQVTM, CDR2 ANQGSEA. Unmatched junction bases numbered 5, after V lost 6 bases and J lost 1 base. CDR3 amino acids: CSVARTGNTEAFF. The CDR3 DNA follows: TGCAGCGTCGCTCGGACAGGGAACACTGAAGCTTTCTTT.

This chain connects TRBV18 to TRBJ1-2; D unresolved. The CDR3 is made up of 12 amino acids. From germline, CDR1 is KGHSH and CDR2 LQKENI. V lost 4 bases and J 1 base, leaving 4 bases between the germline ends. DNA of the CDR3: TGTGCCAGCTCACGCAGTAACTATGGCTACACCTTC. It is translated as CASSRSNYGYTF. Full variable domain (rest looked up from reference TRBV18 and TRBJ1-2): NAGVMQNPRHLVRRRGQEARLRCSPMKGHSHVYWYRQLPEEGLKFMVYLQKENIIDESGMPKERFSAEFPKEGPSILRIQQVVRGDSAAYFCASSRSNYGYTFGSGTRLTVV.

The chain is built from TRBV4-1 and TRBJ1-5; D is unclear. Trimming shortened V by 0 bases and J by 6 bases, and 15 bases separated the two germline ends. This CDR3 contains 16 residues. Germline loops: CDR1 MGHRA, CDR2 YSYEKL. The CDR3 DNA sequence: TGCGCCAGCAGCCAAGAGGTCAGGATTGAGGGTCAGCCCCAGCATTTT. Its translation is CASSQEVRIEGQPQHF.

The gene calls are TRBV19 and TRBJ2-1; D may match TRBD1 or TRBD2 (5 bases each). The CDR3 is 12 residues long. The germline CDR1 and CDR2 sequences are LNHDA and SQIVND (reference sequence). V was trimmed by 9 bases and J by 8 bases, leaving 14 bases between them. DNA of the CDR3: TGTGCCAGCTTGGGGGTGAGTGATGAGCAGTTCTTC. Amino acids: CASLGVSDEQFF.

The chain uses TRBV30 and TRBJ1-4; 8 bases map to TRBD1. Germline V lookup: CDR1 GTSNPN, CDR2 SVGIG (reference sequence). V lost 8 bases and J lost 7; bases outside the gene matches: 9. The CDR3 spans 13 residues. Written as DNA, the CDR3 is TGTGCCGGACAGGGTGGGGGGACTGAAAAACTGTTTTTT. This codes for CAGQGGGTEKLFF.

V is TRBV28 and J is TRBJ2-7; D remains ambiguous. The CDR3 is 13 residues long. Germline values: CDR1 MDHEN, CDR2 SYDVKM. V was trimmed by 5 bases and J by 1 base, leaving 9 bases between them. DNA for the CDR3: TGTGCCAGCAGTCTATCACAGTCCTACGAGCAGTACTTC. Its protein is CASSLSQSYEQYF.

V is TRBV29-1 and J is TRBJ1-2; 7 positions agree with TRBD1. V lost 6 bases to trimming and J lost 3 bases; unmatched junction nucleotides: 4. The CDR3 is 12 residues long. From germline, CDR1 is SQVTM and CDR2 ANQGSEA. CDR3 sequence: CSVDRAYYGYTF. The CDR3 nucleotides are TGCAGCGTCGACAGGGCCTACTATGGCTACACCTTC.